This TCR beta chain was profiled in a study of cytotoxic CD8 clonotypes in ibrutinib-treated CLL. For the study at large: The patients comprised more than ten relapsed/refractory and about 16 treatment-naive cases, 17 to 18 IGHV unmutated.

The repertoire was sequenced with immunoSEQ multiplex PCR; TCRdb's copy has only in-frame clones and lacks some. The repertoire includes some 200,000 clones, just under 80% of them detected once, and about 10% sits in the top ten. Notes on the study in general: The study found clonality rose at ibrutinib response, then fell toward baseline at progression. Public clonotypes were uncommon and contracted or stayed stable on treatment. While tracking circulating CD8+ T-cell counts, baseline clonality exceeded that of age-matched healthy donors.

Comments on this clone: Its specificity is unknown.

The V gene's germline CDR1 is MNHEY and CDR2 SVGAGI. This CDR3 has 15 amino acids. Germline trimming cut 2 bases from V and 6 bases from J; bases unmatched to any gene: 8. This specimen was PBMCs, taken after 12 months of ibrutinib treatment. The receptor comes from a human donor with chronic lymphocytic leukemia. The rearrangement uses TRBV6-5 and TRBJ1-1, with 8 bases identical to TRBD1. CDR3 bases: TGTGCCAGCAGTTACCTAATACAGGGGGTGTCTGAAGCTTTCTTT. It yields the protein CASSYLIQGVSEAFF.